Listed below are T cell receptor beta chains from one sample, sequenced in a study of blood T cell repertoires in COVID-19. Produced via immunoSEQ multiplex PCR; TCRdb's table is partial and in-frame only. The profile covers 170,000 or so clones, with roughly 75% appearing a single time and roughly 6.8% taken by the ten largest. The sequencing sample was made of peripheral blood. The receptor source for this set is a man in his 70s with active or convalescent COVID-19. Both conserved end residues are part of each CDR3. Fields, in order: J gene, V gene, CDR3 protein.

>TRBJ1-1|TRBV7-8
CASRPQGGRLTTEAFF
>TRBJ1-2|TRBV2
CASSVEGSYGYTF
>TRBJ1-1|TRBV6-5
CASRVTGPTNTEAFF
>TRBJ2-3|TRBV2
CASSGLADTDTQYF
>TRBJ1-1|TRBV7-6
CASSEGRDRGTNTEAFF
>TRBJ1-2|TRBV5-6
CASSLQGGGGYTF
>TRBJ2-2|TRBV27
CASSLTREHLGTGELFF
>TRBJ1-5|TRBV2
CASRGDRDQPQHF
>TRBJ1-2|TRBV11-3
CASRPQGAGDYGYTF
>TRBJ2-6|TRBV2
CASKQGVHSGANVLTF
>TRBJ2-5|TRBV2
CASRLSRTETQYF
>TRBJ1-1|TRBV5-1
CASSSEVLNTEAFF
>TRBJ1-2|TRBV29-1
CSVRQSTLYGYTF
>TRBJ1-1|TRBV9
CASSPSPGGSPEAFF
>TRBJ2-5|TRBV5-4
CASIAGGEETQYF
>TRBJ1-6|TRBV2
CASSLEDRGSPLHF
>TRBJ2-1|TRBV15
CATSRENSGTSEQFF
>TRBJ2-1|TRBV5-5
CASSFSGLAGVGNEQFF
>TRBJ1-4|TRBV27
CASSLSGRGSEKLFF
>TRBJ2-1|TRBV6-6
CASSYSRQHYNEQFF
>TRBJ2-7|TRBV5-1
CASSNPKEYEQYF
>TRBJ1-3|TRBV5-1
CASSFFGQSYPSGNTIYF
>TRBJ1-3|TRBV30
CAWSARQGPGNTIYF
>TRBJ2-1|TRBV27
CASSLSRFNYNEQFF
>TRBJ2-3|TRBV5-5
CASSLAGWTSVQADTQYF
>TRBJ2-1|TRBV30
CAWSWGGVSNEQFF
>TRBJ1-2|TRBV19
CASSIRWDTENYGYTF
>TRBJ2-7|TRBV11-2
CASRTSGGLSYEQYF
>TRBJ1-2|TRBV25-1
CASSEYSRGDYGYTF
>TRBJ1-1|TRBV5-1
CASSLGQGRTEAFF
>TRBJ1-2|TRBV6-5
CASRLPGQDGYTF
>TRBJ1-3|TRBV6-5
CASSYSGGSGNTIYF
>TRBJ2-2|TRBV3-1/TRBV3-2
CASSHPGTSGITGELFF
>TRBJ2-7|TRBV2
CASSTGETSGRKKYF
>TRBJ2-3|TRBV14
CASSRRLGTTDTQYF
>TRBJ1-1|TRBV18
CASSVQEPLANTEAFF
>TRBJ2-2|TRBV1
CTSSQDQVAGGGTGELFF
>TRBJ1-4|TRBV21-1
CASSKDGDAGTLNSGTNEKLFF
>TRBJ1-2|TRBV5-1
CASSSLTGTPRTSGYTF
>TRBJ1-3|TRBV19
CASQSGSSGNTIYF
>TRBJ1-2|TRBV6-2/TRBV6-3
CASSRPPATGGGGYTF
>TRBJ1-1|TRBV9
CASSVRPGTEAFF
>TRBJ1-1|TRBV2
CASTGTIITEAFF
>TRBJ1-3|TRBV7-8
CASSPFQGNTIYF
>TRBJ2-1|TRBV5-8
CASSGSGRFENEQFF
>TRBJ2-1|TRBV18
CASSPPVAQGGPYNEQFF
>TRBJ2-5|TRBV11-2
CASSSSGGGVEQETQYF
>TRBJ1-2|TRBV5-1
CASSLGQGWTYGYTF
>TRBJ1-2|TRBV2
CASRINGQDYGYTF